This T cell receptor beta chain was observed in a study of PD-1 blockade in mismatch repair-deficient tumors. On this clone itself: Antigen unknown.

Germline V CDR1 and CDR2: LNHDA, SQIVND (reference sequence). V shed 1 base and J shed 5 bases, with 11 bases lying between them. The CDR3 runs to 14 residues. Clones were read by immunoSEQ multiplex PCR, and TCRdb kept only the in-frame ones, dropping some. Of 9,000 to 10,000 clones listed, over 80% are singletons. The time point was: approximately 11-day in vitro stimulation with candidate neoantigen peptide 3. The gene calls are TRBV19 and TRBJ1-2, with unresolved D. This specimen was cells cultured in vitro, taken from a patient treated with pembrolizumab. The sequence derives from an adult with mismatch repair-deficient cancer. The CDR3 protein is CASSIGHGSYGYTF. In DNA form, the CDR3 reads TGTGCCAGTAGTATAGGGCACGGATCATATGGCTACACCTTC.